This T cell receptor beta chain derives from a study of beta chain features in type 1 diabetes. As for this clone: Its antigen remains unknown.

The study reverse transcribed the entire isolated RNA, so it sequenced expressed TCRB transcripts. The table came from immunoSEQ multiplex PCR; TCRdb's copy has only in-frame clones and leaves some out. The sample has some 150,000 clones, 9% to 10% seen once. V shed 0 bases and J 9 bases; nucleotides not matched to a gene: 6. Germline V gene data show CDR1 as SGDLS and CDR2 as YYNGEE. The CDR3 sequence is 14 residues long. Findings and caveats of the study: Type 1 diabetes patients showed a moderate but significant shortening of TCRB CDR3s in all four CD4+ subsets. Patients with type 1 diabetes showed fewer VDJ junction insertions and more deletions. PCR might favor shorter templates, but any such skew would affect patients and controls equally.

The authors sorted CD4+ naive, central memory, regulatory and stem cell-like memory cells via CD45RO/CCR7/CD25/CD127/CD95/CD27. The V gene is TRBV9, the J gene TRBJ2-1; 7 nucleotides align to TRBD2. Specimen: central memory CD4+ T cells from blood. The sequence derives from a woman aged 25 to 39 with type 1 diabetes. CDR3 amino acids: CASSVGAGISEQFF. The CDR3 region has the DNA TGTGCCAGCAGCGTAGGAGCGGGAATCAGTGAGCAGTTCTTC.